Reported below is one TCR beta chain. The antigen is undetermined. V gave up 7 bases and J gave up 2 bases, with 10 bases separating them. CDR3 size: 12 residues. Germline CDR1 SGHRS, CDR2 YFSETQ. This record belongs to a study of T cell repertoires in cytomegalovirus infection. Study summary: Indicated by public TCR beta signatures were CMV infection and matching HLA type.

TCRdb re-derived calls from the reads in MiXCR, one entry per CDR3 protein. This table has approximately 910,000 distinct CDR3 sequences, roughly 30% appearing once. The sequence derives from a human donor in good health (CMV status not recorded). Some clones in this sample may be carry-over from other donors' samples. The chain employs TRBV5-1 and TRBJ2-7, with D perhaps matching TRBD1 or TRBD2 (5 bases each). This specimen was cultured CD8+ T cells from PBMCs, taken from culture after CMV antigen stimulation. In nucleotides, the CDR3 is TGCGCCAGCTCGGGACGCACCTACGAGCAGTACTTC. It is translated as CASSGRTYEQYF.